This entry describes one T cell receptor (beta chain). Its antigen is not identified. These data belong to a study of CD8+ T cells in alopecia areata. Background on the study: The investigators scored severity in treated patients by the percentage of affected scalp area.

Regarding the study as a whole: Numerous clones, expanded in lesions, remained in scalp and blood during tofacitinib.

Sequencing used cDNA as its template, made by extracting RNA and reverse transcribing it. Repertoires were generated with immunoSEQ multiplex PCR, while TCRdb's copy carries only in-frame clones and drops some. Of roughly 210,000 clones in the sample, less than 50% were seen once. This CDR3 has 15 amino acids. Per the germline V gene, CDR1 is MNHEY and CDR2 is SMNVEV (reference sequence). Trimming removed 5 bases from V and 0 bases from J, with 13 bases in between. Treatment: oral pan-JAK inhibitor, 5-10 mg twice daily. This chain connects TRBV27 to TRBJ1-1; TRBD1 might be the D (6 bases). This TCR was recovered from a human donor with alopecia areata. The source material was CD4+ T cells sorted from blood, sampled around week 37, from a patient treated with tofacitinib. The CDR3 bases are TGTGCCAGCAGTCTTAGGGGGACACTGAACACTGAAGCTTTCTTT. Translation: CASSLRGTLNTEAFF.